Sequencing of this T cell receptor (beta chain) was carried out in a study of blood T cell repertoires in COVID-19. The CDR3 is made up of 14 amino acids. The germline CDR1 and CDR2 sequences are SNHLY and FYNNEI. Trimming took 5 bases from V and 4 from J, leaving 11 bases between them. The table came from immunoSEQ multiplex PCR; TCRdb's copy has only in-frame clones and leaves some out. In the table there are about 150,000 clones, 88% of which are singletons. The sequence was collected from a human donor with COVID-19, enrolled during active disease. The donor label of this sample is uncertain. The chain links TRBV2 to TRBJ1-4; D is uncertain. The sequencing sample was made of peripheral blood. The CDR3 region has the DNA TGTGCCAGCAGTCCGAGCCGAGGTAATGAAAAACTGTTTTTT. Translated: CASSPSRGNEKLFF.